A single sample is the source of the 26 T cell receptor beta chains below, sequenced in a study of shared clonotypes between healthy human individuals. TCRdb keeps only in-frame clones here, not all; method: immunoSEQ multiplex PCR. The sample shows over 750,000 clones, about 97% of them seen only once. Terminally differentiated effector memory CD45RA+ cells were left out of the naive CD8 fraction, which was CD45RO-negative and positively selected for CCR7. Material: naive CD8+ T cells sorted from blood. The receptor set was obtained from a young man in good health.

Concerning this clone: This same CDR3 is encoded by further DNA sequences in the sample. The chain employs TRBV5-8 and TRBJ2-1; D gene ambiguous. Germline V lookup: CDR1 SGHTS, CDR2 YDEGEE. The V gene lost 3 bases and the J gene lost 0 bases, with 10 bases spanning the gap. The CDR3 has 15 residues. CDR3 residues: CASSSGESSYNEQFF. The CDR3 bases are TGTGCCAGCAGCTCCGGAGAGAGCTCCTACAATGAGCAGTTCTTC.

J is TRBJ2-3 and V is TRBV9, with D perhaps assigned TRBD1 or TRBD2 (6 bases each). The V end was cut by 2 bases, the J end by 3 bases, with 13 bases between. Germline V lookup: CDR1 SGDLS, CDR2 YYNGEE. The CDR3 runs to 15 residues. CDR3: CASSVSGEVTDTQYF. CDR3 nucleotides: TGTGCCAGCAGCGTGTCAGGGGAGGTTACAGATACGCAGTATTTT.

Regarding this clone: The same CDR3 is also encoded by other DNA sequences in this sample. The gene calls are TRBV9 and TRBJ2-1, with D perhaps being TRBD1 or TRBD2 (5 bases each). The CDR3 totals 11 residues. V dropped 5 bases and J dropped 7 bases, with 7 bases sitting between them. In germline, CDR1 is SGDLS, CDR2 YYNGEE. CDR3 nucleotide sequence: TGTGCCAGCAGGAGGGGAAATGAGCAGTTCTTC. Amino acids: CASRRGNEQFF. Looking up the rest from reference TRBV9 and TRBJ2-1 gives the full variable domain: DSGVTQTPKHLITATGQRVTLRCSPRSGDLSVYWYQQSLDQGLQFLIQYYNGEERAKGNILERFSAQQFPDLHSELNLSSLELGDSALYFCASRRGNEQFFGPGTRLTVL.

This chain uses TRBV5-8 with TRBJ1-1, with D possibly TRBD1 on 5 matching bases. V shed 4 bases and J shed 3 bases, with 13 bases lying between them. Germline CDR1 reads SGHTS; CDR2 reads YDEGEE. The CDR3 contains 14 residues. CDR3 loop: CASSALGGYTEAFF. CDR3 bases: TGTGCCAGCAGCGCCCTCGGGGGTTACACTGAAGCTTTCTTT. Drawing the rest from reference TRBV5-8 and TRBJ1-1, the complete variable domain is EAGVTQSPTHLIKTRGQQATLRCSPISGHTSVYWYQQALGLGLQFLLWYDEGEERNRGNFPPRFSGRQFPNYSSELNVNALELEDSALYLCASSALGGYTEAFFGQGTRLTVV.

The chain joins TRBV2 to TRBJ2-1; D is uncertain. CDR3 size: 14 residues. Germline CDR1 and CDR2: SNHLY and FYNNEI. V was clipped by 7 bases and J by 7 bases, with 17 bases between them. The CDR3 DNA is TGTGCCAGCAACTTACGACCCGGTTGGAATGAGCAGTTCTTC. Its translation: CASNLRPGWNEQFF.

The rearrangement links TRBV11-2 to TRBJ1-2; a possible D gene is TRBD1 (5 bases). Germline V gene sequence: CDR1 SGHAT, CDR2 FQNNGV. V lost 7 bases, J lost 3 bases, and 15 bases lay in between. This CDR3 comprises 14 residues. The CDR3 is CASKPTGADYGYTF. The CDR3 DNA sequence: TGTGCCAGCAAACCAACCGGGGCTGACTATGGCTACACCTTC.

The chain is built from TRBV28 and TRBJ2-7; TRBD1 might be the D (6 bases). The CDR3 consists of 14 residues. Deletions cut 2 bases from V and 5 bases from J, with 13 bases between. CDR1 is MDHEN and CDR2 is SYDVKM in the germline V gene. DNA of the CDR3: TGTGCCAGCAGTTTAGTACAGGGTTGGGACGAGCAGTACTTC. Translated: CASSLVQGWDEQYF.

V gene TRBV6-6 combines with J gene TRBJ1-1; D possibly corresponds to TRBD1 (6 bases). With 2 bases removed from V and 2 bases from J, the gap between germline ends came to 12 bases. CDR1 is MNHNY, CDR2 SVGAGI, per germline (reference sequence). The length of the CDR3 is 15 residues. In DNA, the CDR3 is TGTGCCAGCAGTTACGCGGCAGGGGTTAACACTGAAGCTTTCTTT. This codes for CASSYAAGVNTEAFF.

V gene TRBV9 combines with J gene TRBJ2-1; TRBD2 matches at 16 bases. This CDR3 spans 19 amino acids. CDR1 SGDLS and CDR2 YYNGEE come from the germline V gene. The V segment lost 3 bases and the J segment 4 bases; nucleotides outside the gene matches: 10. The DNA of the CDR3 is TGTGCCAGCAGCGCCCCTCGGGGACTAGCGGGAGGGCCTTACAATGAGCAGTTCTTC. Translated: CASSAPRGLAGGPYNEQFF.

The V and J genes are TRBV7-8 and TRBJ2-1; no firm D call. CDR1 and CDR2 (germline): SGHVS, FQNEAQ. Between the trimmed V and J ends, which lost 5 bases and 4 bases, there was a span of 6 bases. CDR3 length: 12 amino acids. The DNA for the CDR3 is TGTGCCAGCAGCATACTATACAATGAGCAGTTCTTC. Amino acid sequence: CASSILYNEQFF.

V is TRBV5-4 and J is TRBJ1-3; TRBD1 matches 9 bases. The junction had 8 bases not matched to a gene; V was cut back by 3 bases and J by 7 bases. Germline values: CDR1 SGHNT, CDR2 YYREEE (reference sequence). This CDR3 region has 15 residues. CDR3 bases: TGTGCCAGCAGCTCGACGGACAGGGGATATAACACCATATATTTT. This encodes CASSSTDRGYNTIYF.

Remarks on this clone: Other nucleotide sequences in the sample specify the same CDR3. Here the CDR3 reads CSVGRSSYEQYF. In DNA, the CDR3 is TGCAGCGTTGGGAGGAGCTCCTACGAGCAGTACTTC. The rearrangement joins TRBV29-1 to TRBJ2-7; maybe TRBD2 (5 bases). Trimming took off 4 bases at V and 0 bases at J, with 7 bases between the two ends. The CDR3 loop spans 12 amino acids. Looked up from germline, CDR1 is SQVTM and CDR2 is ANQGSEA.

The sample holds one count of this clone. Distinct nucleotide sequences in the sample also encode this CDR3. This chain connects TRBV27 to TRBJ2-1; D remains unclear. This CDR3 spans 11 amino acids. Trimming stripped 5 bases from V and 4 bases from J, with 3 bases between. CDR1 is MNHEY, CDR2 SMNVEV, per germline (reference sequence). CDR3 in amino acids: CASSAYNEQFF. In DNA, the CDR3 is TGTGCCAGCAGTGCGTACAATGAGCAGTTCTTC.

V and J are TRBV7-9 and TRBJ2-7, with D hard to call. Germline CDR1 reads SEHNR; CDR2 reads FQNEAQ (reference sequence). V shed 2 bases and J shed 6 bases, with 14 bases lying between them. The CDR3 totals 14 residues. CDR3 amino acids: CASSLISSSGEQYF. The CDR3 DNA sequence: TGTGCCAGCAGCTTAATATCCTCGAGTGGCGAGCAGTACTTC.

The CDR3 DNA is TGTGCCAGCAGTTTTCAGGGAAAAGAGACCCAGTACTTC. Protein sequence: CASSFQGKETQYF. The chain uses TRBV27 and TRBJ2-5; the D gene is possibly TRBD1 (5 bases). V was trimmed by 3 bases and J by 3 bases, leaving 8 bases between them. Germline V lookup: CDR1 MNHEY, CDR2 SMNVEV (reference sequence). The CDR3 runs to 13 residues.

The chain employs TRBV28 and TRBJ1-5, with 7 nucleotides matching TRBD1. CDR1 MDHEN and CDR2 SYDVKM come from the germline V gene. The CDR3 is 15 residues long. After removal of 5 bases from V and 6 bases from J, the junction contained 10 bases not matched to a gene. The CDR3 nucleotides are TGTGCCAGCAGTCTTTACAGGGGAATGGGTCAGCCCCAGCATTTT. This codes for CASSLYRGMGQPQHF.

The gene calls are TRBV29-1 and TRBJ2-2; no definite D call. Trimming pared 6 bases from V and 4 bases from J, leaving 9 bases between. Germline CDR1 reads SQVTM; CDR2 reads ANQGSEA. The CDR3 covers 12 residues. The CDR3 sequence: CSVIHVTGELFF. As DNA, the CDR3 is TGCAGCGTAATTCACGTCACCGGGGAGCTGTTTTTT.

This chain uses TRBV27 with TRBJ1-5; possible D gene TRBD1, 6 bases. Germline CDR1 is MNHEY and CDR2 is SMNVEV (reference sequence). V shed 3 bases and J shed 2 bases, with 11 bases lying between them. The CDR3 has 15 residues. The CDR3 DNA is TGTGCCAGCAGTTTGGTAGGGGGTCGCAATCAGCCCCAGCATTTT. Residues: CASSLVGGRNQPQHF.

The gene calls are TRBV7-9 and TRBJ1-2; D is unclear. The CDR3 is 15 amino acids. The germline V gene has CDR1 SEHNR and CDR2 FQNEAQ (reference sequence). V dropped 6 bases and J dropped 3 bases, with 17 bases sitting between them. CDR3 residues: CASSLRGRPDYGYTF. Here the CDR3 DNA reads TGTGCCAGCAGTTTACGTGGCCGACCGGACTATGGCTACACCTTC.

V usage is TRBV7-9 and J usage is TRBJ2-7; D is perhaps TRBD2 (6 bases). The CDR3 totals 15 residues. Trimming removed 2 bases at V and 4 bases at J, with 15 bases between. Germline CDR1 and CDR2: SEHNR and FQNEAQ (reference sequence). The CDR3 region is CASSLTSGEGYEQYF. The CDR3 DNA reads TGTGCCAGCAGCTTAACGTCGGGAGAGGGGTACGAGCAGTACTTC.

The gene calls are TRBV13 and TRBJ1-1, with no clear D. There are 13 residues in the CDR3. The germline CDR1 and CDR2 sequences are PRHDT and FYEKMQ (reference sequence). The V end lost 1 base, the J end lost 3 bases, and 6 bases lay between the germline ends. CDR3 residues: CASSLELDTEAFF. CDR3 in DNA: TGTGCCAGCAGCTTAGAACTAGACACTGAAGCTTTCTTT.

This chain joins TRBV5-4 and TRBJ2-7; TRBD2 might be the D (6 bases). Trimming removed 4 bases from V and 2 bases from J, with 13 bases in between. The CDR3 loop spans 14 amino acids. CDR1 and CDR2 from the germline V gene are SGHNT and YYREEE (reference sequence). This CDR3 is CASSLRSGPYEQYF. For the CDR3, the DNA is TGTGCCAGCAGCCTTAGGAGCGGGCCCTACGAGCAGTACTTC.

V usage is TRBV28 and J usage is TRBJ2-1, with 11 bases identical to TRBD2. This CDR3 spans 14 amino acids. Losses at the gene ends were 6 bases for V and 7 bases for J; bases not matched to a gene: 5. Germline CDR1 and CDR2: MDHEN and SYDVKM. CDR3 sequence: CASRGTSGINEQFF. CDR3 bases: TGTGCCAGCAGGGGGACTAGCGGTATAAATGAGCAGTTCTTC.

V gene TRBV29-1 combines with J gene TRBJ2-1; TRBD1 matches at 9 bases. This CDR3 is 14 amino acids long. With V trimmed by 6 bases and J by 8 bases, 11 bases remained unmatched. Per germline, CDR1 SQVTM and CDR2 ANQGSEA. CDR3 in amino acids: CSVATGGAAYEQFF. The CDR3 DNA reads as TGCAGCGTCGCCACAGGGGGCGCAGCCTATGAGCAGTTCTTC.

V usage is TRBV29-1 and J usage is TRBJ2-3; TRBD2 matches 16 bases. J gave up 1 base and V 3 bases, and 10 bases lay outside the gene matches. CDR1 and CDR2 (germline): SQVTM, ANQGSEA. The CDR3 covers 19 residues. The CDR3 loop is CSVDGLGLAGGYRTDTQYF. The CDR3 DNA reads TGCAGCGTTGATGGACTGGGACTAGCGGGAGGGTACCGCACAGATACGCAGTATTTT.

The gene calls are TRBV19 and TRBJ2-3; D ambiguous. The CDR3 totals 14 residues. The V gene's germline CDR1 is LNHDA and CDR2 SQIVND (reference sequence). V was shortened by 3 bases and J by 2 bases, with 9 bases between the two germline ends. In DNA form, the CDR3 reads TGTGCCAGTAGTATTGGGTCCTTCACAGATACGCAGTATTTT. This translates into CASSIGSFTDTQYF.